The entry below describes one T cell receptor (beta chain). The sample belongs to a study of control samples from healthy donors and cancer patients. Produced via immunoSEQ multiplex PCR; TCRdb's table is partial and in-frame only. In the table there are about 84,000 clones, 90% to 95% of which are singletons. V trimming: 4 bases; J trimming: 0 bases; junction bases outside the gene matches: 3. Germline CDR1 reads LNHDA; CDR2 reads SQIVND (reference sequence). The CDR3 runs 15 residues. Sequencing input: blood. The chain employs TRBV19 and TRBJ2-7, with 10 bases that match TRBD2. This sequence originates from a man under 40 in good health. The CDR3 is CASSTRTSGSYEQYF. The CDR3 DNA follows: TGTGCCAGTAGTACCCGGACTAGCGGCTCCTACGAGCAGTACTTC.